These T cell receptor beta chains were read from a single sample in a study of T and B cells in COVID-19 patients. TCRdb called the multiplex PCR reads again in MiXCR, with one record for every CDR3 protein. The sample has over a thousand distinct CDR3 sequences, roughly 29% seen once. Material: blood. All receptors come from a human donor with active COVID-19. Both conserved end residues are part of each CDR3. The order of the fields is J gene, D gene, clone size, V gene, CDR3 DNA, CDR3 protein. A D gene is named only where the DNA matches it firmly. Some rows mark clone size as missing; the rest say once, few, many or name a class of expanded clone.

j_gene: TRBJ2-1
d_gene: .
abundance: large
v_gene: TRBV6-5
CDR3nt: TGTGCCAGCAGTTACTCCTCCTGGGGTAGCGAGAAGAATGAGCAGTTCTTC
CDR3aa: CASSYSSWGSEKNEQFF

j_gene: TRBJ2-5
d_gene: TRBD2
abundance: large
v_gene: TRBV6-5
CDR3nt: TGTGCCAGCAGACGCGGGACTAGCGGGGCTGAGACCCAGTACTTC
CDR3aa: CASRRGTSGAETQYF

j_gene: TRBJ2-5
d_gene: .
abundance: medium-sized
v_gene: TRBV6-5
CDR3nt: TGTGCCAGCAGACCGGGCGGGGAGACCCAGTACTTC
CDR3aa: CASRPGGETQYF

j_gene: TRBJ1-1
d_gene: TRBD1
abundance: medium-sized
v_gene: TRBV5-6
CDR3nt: TGTGCCAGCAGCTGGGACAGTGACACTGAAGCTTTCTTT
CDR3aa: CASSWDSDTEAFF

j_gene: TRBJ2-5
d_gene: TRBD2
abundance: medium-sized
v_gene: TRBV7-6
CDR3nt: TGTGCCAGCAGCCCCGATTTTGCGGGGGTGGAGACCCAGTACTTC
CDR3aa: CASSPDFAGVETQYF

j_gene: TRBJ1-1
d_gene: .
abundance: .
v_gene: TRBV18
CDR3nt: TGTGCCAGCTCACCCAGGCTAGCGGCCACTGAAGCTTTCTTT
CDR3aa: CASSPRLAATEAFF

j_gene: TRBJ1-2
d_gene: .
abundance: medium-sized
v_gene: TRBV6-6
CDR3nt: TGTGCCAGCAGTACGGACGGACATTATGGCTACACCTTC
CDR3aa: CASSTDGHYGYTF

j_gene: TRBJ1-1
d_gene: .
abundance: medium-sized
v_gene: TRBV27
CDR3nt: TGTGCCAGCAGTTTAGGGTTCGGAGTTGAAGCTTTCTTT
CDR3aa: CASSLGFGVEAFF

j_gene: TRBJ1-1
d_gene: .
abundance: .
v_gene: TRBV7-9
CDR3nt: TGTGCCAGCAGCTTAGTCGAACAGGGAGGAACTGAAGCTTTCTTT
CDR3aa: CASSLVEQGGTEAFF

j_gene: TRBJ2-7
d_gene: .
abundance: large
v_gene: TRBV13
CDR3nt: TGTGCCAGCAGCTCCTTTTCCCTCTCCTACGAGCAGTACTTC
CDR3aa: CASSSFSLSYEQYF

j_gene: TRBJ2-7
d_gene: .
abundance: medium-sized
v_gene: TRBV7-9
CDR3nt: TGTGCCAGCAGCTTAGGGGGGAGAGACGAGCAGTACTTC
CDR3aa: CASSLGGRDEQYF

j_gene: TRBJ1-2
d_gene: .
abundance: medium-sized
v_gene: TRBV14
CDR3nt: TGTGCCAGCAGCCGCCTTGAAAACTATGGCTACACCTTC
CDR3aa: CASSRLENYGYTF

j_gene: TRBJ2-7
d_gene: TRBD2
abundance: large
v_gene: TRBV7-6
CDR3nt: TGTGCCAGCAGCAGACTAGCGGGAGGGCGCAACGAGCAGTACTTC
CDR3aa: CASSRLAGGRNEQYF

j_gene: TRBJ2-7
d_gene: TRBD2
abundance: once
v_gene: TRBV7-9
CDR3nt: TGTGCCAGCAGCTACAGGACTAGCGGGGGGCCGGGTAATGAGCAGTACTTC
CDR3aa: CASSYRTSGGPGNEQYF

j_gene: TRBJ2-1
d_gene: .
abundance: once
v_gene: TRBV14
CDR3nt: TGTGCCAGCAGCCAAGACCAGGTCTACAATGAGCAGTTCTTC
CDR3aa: CASSQDQVYNEQFF

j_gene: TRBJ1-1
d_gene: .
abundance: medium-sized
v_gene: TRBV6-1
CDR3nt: TGTGCCAGCAGTGAAGCGCTTGGGTACACTGAAGCTTTCTTT
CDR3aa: CASSEALGYTEAFF

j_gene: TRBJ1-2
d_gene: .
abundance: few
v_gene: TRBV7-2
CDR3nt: TGTGCCAGCATTACCGGGCCAGGGGCCTATGGCTACACCTTC
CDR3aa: CASITGPGAYGYTF

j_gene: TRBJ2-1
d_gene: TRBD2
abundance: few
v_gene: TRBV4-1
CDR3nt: TGCGCCAGCAGACGAATAGCGGGAGGGAGGGTAGGTGCTGAGCAGTTCTTC
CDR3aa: CASRRIAGGRVGAEQFF

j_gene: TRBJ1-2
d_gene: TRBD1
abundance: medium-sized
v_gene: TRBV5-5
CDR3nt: TGTGCCAGCAGCTTGGGGCTGACAGGGTTATATGGCTACACCTTC
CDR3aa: CASSLGLTGLYGYTF

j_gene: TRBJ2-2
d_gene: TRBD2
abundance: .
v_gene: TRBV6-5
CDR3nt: TGTGCCAGCAGTTACGAGTCCAGCGGGGGAAGGGTAGGGGAGCTGTTTTTT
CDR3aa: CASSYESSGGRVGELFF

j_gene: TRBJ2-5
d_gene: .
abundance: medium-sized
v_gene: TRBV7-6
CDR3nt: TGTGCCAGCAGCTATAACCTTCAGACCCAGTACTTC
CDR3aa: CASSYNLQTQYF

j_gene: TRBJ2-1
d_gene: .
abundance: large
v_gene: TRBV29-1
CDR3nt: TGCAGCGTTGAGATTCCATCCTACAATGAGCAGTTCTTC
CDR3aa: CSVEIPSYNEQFF

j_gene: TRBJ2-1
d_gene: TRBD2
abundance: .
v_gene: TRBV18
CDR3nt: TGTGCCAGCTCACCTTCACTAGCGGGGGGAAATGAGCAGTTCTTC
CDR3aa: CASSPSLAGGNEQFF

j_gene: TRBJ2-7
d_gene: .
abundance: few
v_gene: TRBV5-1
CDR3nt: TGCGCCAGCACGCTCAACTCCAGGGAAGAGCAGTACTTC
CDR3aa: CASTLNSREEQYF

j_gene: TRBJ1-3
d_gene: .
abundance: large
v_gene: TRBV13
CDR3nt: TGTGCCAGCAGCGCTCGCGAGGACACCATATATTTT
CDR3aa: CASSAREDTIYF

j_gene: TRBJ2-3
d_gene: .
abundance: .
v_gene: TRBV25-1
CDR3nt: TGTGCCAGCAGCCCAGACTTATCGACTAGCACAGATACGCAGTATTTT
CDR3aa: CASSPDLSTSTDTQYF

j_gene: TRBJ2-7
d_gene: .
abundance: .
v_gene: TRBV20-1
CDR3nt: TGCAGTGCTAGAGCTAATCGGCCGGGACTTCCTGGGAACGAGCAGTACTTC
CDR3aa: CSARANRPGLPGNEQYF

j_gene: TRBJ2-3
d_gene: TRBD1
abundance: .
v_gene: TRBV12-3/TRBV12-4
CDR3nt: TGTGCCAGCAGTTTAGAGGACAGGGGGCCAAGGGATACGCAGTATTTT
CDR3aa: CASSLEDRGPRDTQYF

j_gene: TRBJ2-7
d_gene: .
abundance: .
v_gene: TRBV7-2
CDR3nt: TGTGCCAGCAGCTTAGTAGGTTTCGGGAACGAGCAGTACTTC
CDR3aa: CASSLVGFGNEQYF

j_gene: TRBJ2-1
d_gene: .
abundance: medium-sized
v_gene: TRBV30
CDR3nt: TGTGCCTGGAGTCCTCTCTCCGTGGAGCAGTTCTTC
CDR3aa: CAWSPLSVEQFF

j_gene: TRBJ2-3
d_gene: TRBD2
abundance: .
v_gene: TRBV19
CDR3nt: TGTGCCAGTAGTATAGAGAGTAGCGGGAGGCGAACAGATACGCAGTATTTT
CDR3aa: CASSIESSGRRTDTQYF

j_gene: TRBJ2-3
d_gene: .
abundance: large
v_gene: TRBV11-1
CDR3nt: TGTGCCAGCAGCTTCCGACAGCACACAGATACGCAGTATTTT
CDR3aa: CASSFRQHTDTQYF

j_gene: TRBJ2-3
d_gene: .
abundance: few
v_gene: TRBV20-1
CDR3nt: TGCAGTGCCAACAACCCCCTAGGGGGTAGCACAGATACGCAGTATTTT
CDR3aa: CSANNPLGGSTDTQYF

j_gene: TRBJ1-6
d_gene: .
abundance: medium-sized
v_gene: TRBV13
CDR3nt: TGTGCCAGCAGCTTAGAAGGGGCTAATTCACCCCTCCACTTT
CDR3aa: CASSLEGANSPLHF

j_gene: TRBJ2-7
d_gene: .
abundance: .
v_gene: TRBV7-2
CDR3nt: TGTGCCAGCAGCTCCAGCCGGGGGACGACCTACGAGCAGTACTTC
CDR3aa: CASSSSRGTTYEQYF

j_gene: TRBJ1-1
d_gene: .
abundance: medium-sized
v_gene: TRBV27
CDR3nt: TGTGCCAGCAGTTCCCACAGGGCCCAAGGGGCTGAAGCTTTCTTT
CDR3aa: CASSSHRAQGAEAFF

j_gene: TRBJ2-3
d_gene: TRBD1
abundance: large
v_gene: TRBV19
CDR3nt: TGTGCCAGTCGGGACAGGGGGCGAGAGGATACGCAGTATTTT
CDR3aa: CASRDRGREDTQYF

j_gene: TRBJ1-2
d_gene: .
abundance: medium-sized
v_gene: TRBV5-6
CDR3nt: TGTGCCAGCAGCTTGGGGGGAGGCTACACCTTC
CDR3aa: CASSLGGGYTF

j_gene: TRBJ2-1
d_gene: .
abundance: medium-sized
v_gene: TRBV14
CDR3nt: TGTGCCAGCAGCCAATCGTGGGAGGCCAACAATGAGCAGTTCTTC
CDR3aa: CASSQSWEANNEQFF

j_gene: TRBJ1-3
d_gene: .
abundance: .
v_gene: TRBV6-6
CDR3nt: TGTGCCAGCAGTTTCGGTTCCTCTGGAAACACCATATATTTT
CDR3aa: CASSFGSSGNTIYF

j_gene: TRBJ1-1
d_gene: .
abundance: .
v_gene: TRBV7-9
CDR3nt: TGTGCCAGCAGCTCGGGACAGAACACTGAAGCTTTCTTT
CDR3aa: CASSSGQNTEAFF

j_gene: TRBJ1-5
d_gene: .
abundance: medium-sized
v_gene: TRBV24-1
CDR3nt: TGTGCCACCCCCCCCCCTGTGAGGTTACGCAATCAGCCCCAGCATTTT
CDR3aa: CATPPPVRLRNQPQHF

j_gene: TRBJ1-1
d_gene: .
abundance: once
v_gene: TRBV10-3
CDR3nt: TGTGCCATCAGTGAGTCTCTCTCGGACACTGAAGCTTTCTTT
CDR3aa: CAISESLSDTEAFF

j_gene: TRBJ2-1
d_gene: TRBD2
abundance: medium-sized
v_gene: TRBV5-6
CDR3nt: TGTGCCAGCAGGCTGGGACTAGCGGGGGGATACGAGCAGTTCTTC
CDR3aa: CASRLGLAGGYEQFF

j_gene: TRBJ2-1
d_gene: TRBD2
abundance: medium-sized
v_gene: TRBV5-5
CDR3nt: TGTGCCAGCAGTGTTGGACTAGCGGGGGGAAATGAGCAGTTCTTC
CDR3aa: CASSVGLAGGNEQFF

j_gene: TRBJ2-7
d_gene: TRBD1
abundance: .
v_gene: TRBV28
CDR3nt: TGTGCCAGCAGCGCCCACGGGACAGGGGTCGACGAGCAGTACTTC
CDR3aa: CASSAHGTGVDEQYF

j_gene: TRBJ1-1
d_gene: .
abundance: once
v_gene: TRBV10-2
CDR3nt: TGCGCCAGCATGGGGGTACTCCCTGAAGCTTTCTTT
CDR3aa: CASMGVLPEAFF

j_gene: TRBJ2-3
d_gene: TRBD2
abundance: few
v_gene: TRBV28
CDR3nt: TGTGCCAGCAGTGCCGCTAGCGGGAGAGCAGATACGCAGTATTTT
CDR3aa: CASSAASGRADTQYF

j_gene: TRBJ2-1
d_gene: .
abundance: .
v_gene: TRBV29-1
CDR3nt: TGCAGCGTTAAGGACTCCTACAATGAGCAGTTCTTC
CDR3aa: CSVKDSYNEQFF

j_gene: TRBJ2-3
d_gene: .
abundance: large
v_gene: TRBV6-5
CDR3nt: TGTGCCAGCAGTTACTCTGCGGGGGCTGGGACAGATACGCAGTATTTT
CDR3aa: CASSYSAGAGTDTQYF

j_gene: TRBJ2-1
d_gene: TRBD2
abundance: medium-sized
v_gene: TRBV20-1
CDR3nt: TGCAGTGCTCGGACTAGCGGGGGCCGCAATGAGCAGTTCTTC
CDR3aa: CSARTSGGRNEQFF

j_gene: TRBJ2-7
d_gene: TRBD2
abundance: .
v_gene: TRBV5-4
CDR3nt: TGTGCCAGCAGCTTGGGACTAGCGGGGGGCTACGAGCAGTACTTC
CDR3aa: CASSLGLAGGYEQYF

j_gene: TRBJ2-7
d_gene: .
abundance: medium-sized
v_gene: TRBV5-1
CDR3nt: TGCGCCAGCAGCTTGGGGGGGGACTACGAGCAGTACTTC
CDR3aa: CASSLGGDYEQYF

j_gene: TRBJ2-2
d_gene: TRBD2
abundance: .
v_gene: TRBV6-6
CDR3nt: TGTGCCAGCAGTTATTCCCCTAGCGGGGGATCGAACACCGGGGAGCTGTTTTTT
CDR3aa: CASSYSPSGGSNTGELFF

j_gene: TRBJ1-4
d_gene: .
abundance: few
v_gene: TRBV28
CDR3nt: TGTGCCAGCAGCTTGACAGTCCCGGGAACTGAAAAACTGTTTTTT
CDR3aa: CASSLTVPGTEKLFF

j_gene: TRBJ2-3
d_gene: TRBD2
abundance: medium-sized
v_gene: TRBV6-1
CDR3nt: TGTGCCAGCAGTGAACTAGCGGGAGGGCCAGATACGCAGTATTTT
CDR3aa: CASSELAGGPDTQYF

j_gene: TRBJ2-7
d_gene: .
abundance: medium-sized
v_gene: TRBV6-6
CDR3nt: TGTGCCAGCAGTTACTCGTCCGGGACTTCCTACGAGCAGTACTTC
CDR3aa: CASSYSSGTSYEQYF

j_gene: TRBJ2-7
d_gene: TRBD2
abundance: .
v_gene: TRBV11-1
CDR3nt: TGTGCCAGCAGCGCCTTTAGGCGGGAGTATTCTTTTGAGCAGTACTTC
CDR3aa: CASSAFRREYSFEQYF